Listed here are 17 T cell receptor beta chains from one sample, sequenced in a study of identical twins. Each CDR3 protein is one row after TCRdb ran MiXCR on the 5' RACE reads. This sample carries approximately 690,000 distinct CDR3 sequences, around 6% of them seen once, and the ten largest clones take about 1.8%. Sequencing input: naive T cells sorted from blood. The receptor set was obtained from a man in his late teens or twenties in good health.

The chain combines TRBV30 with TRBJ1-4, with TRBD1 matching over 7 bases. The CDR3 runs to 14 residues. With V trimmed by 2 bases and J by 8 bases, 8 bases remained unmatched. Germline V gene sequence: CDR1 GTSNPN, CDR2 SVGIG (reference sequence). DNA of the CDR3: TGTGCCTGGAGTACTGACAGGGCCCCCGAAAAACTGTTTTTT. Amino acids: CAWSTDRAPEKLFF.

The J gene is TRBJ2-7, the V gene TRBV18; the D is unclear. The germline V gene has CDR1 KGHSH and CDR2 LQKENI. CDR3 size: 13 residues. Trimming took 3 bases from V and 3 from J, leaving 9 bases between them. The CDR3 nucleotides are TGTGCCAGCTCACCCGGCGGACGCTACGAGCAGTACGTC. Encoded protein: CASSPGGRYEQYV.

The rearrangement links TRBV5-1 to TRBJ2-7; 9 bases line up with TRBD1. The germline CDR1 and CDR2 sequences are SGHRS and YFSETQ. The CDR3 covers 16 residues. J lost 5 bases, V lost 7 bases, and 16 bases had no gene match. The CDR3 coding sequence is TGCGCCAGCGGCCAAGTACCGGGACAGGGCTTCAACGAGCAGTACTTC. This encodes CASGQVPGQGFNEQYF. Using reference TRBV5-1 and TRBJ2-7 for the parts outside the CDR3, the full variable domain is KAGVTQTPRYLIKTRGQQVTLSCSPISGHRSVSWYQQTPGQGLQFLFEYFSETQRNKGNFPGRFSGRQFSNSRSEMNVSTLELGDSALYLCASGQVPGQGFNEQYFGPGTRLTVT.

This clonotype was seen a few times. The CDR3 DNA reads TGTGCCAGCAGTTACTCCCCTATTCGTCCGGATTCGGGAGGGCCAGATACGCAGTATTTT. This encodes CASSYSPIRPDSGGPDTQYF. The rearrangement uses TRBV6-2 or TRBV6-3 and TRBJ2-3, with TRBD2 identical over 8 bases. The CDR3 has 20 amino acids. Per germline, CDR1 MNHEY and CDR2 SVGEGT. The V gene end was trimmed by 0 bases and the J gene end by 4 bases; junction bases not matched to a gene: 18.

The chain joins TRBV7-2 to TRBJ2-7; D is ambiguous. The CDR3 sequence is 13 residues long. Trimming cost V 8 bases and J 7 bases, with 18 bases left between them. Germline assignment: CDR1 SGHTA and CDR2 FQGNSA. The CDR3 DNA follows: TGTGCCAGCGAAGGCCCCCTCGGTGGAGAGCAGTACTTC. This gives the protein CASEGPLGGEQYF.

At least ten counts were recorded for this clonotype. The chain joins TRBV12-3 or TRBV12-4 to TRBJ2-1, with 12 bases matching TRBD1. J was trimmed by 6 bases and V by 8 bases; bases with no gene match: 23. This CDR3 is built from 20 residues. The CDR3 spells CASSQGWGQGAWGIGNEQFF. Written as DNA, the CDR3 is TGTGCCAGCTCGCAGGGATGGGGACAGGGGGCCTGGGGGATCGGCAATGAGCAGTTCTTC.

In its sample, this clonotype was seen many times. The rearrangement joins TRBV7-9 to TRBJ2-3, with 8 bases aligning to TRBD1. V gave up 5 bases and J gave up 3 bases; unmatched junction bases: 7. The CDR3 has 15 residues. Germline V lookup: CDR1 SEHNR, CDR2 FQNEAQ (reference sequence). The CDR3 loop reads CASSTWDRSTDTQYF. CDR3 DNA: TGTGCCAGCAGCACCTGGGACAGGTCGACAGATACGCAGTATTTT.

This clonotype was seen at least ten times. The rearrangement links TRBV20-1 to TRBJ2-3; D gene uncertain. V was shortened by 2 bases and J by 3 bases, with 12 bases between the two germline ends. There are 14 residues in the CDR3. Germline V gene lookup returns CDR1 DFQATT and CDR2 SNEGSKA (reference sequence). The CDR3 reads CSARHTPATDTQYF. As DNA, the CDR3 is TGCAGTGCTAGACATACCCCGGCAACAGATACGCAGTATTTT.

J is TRBJ2-1 and V is TRBV6-1; D might be TRBD1 (5 bases). The CDR3 covers 12 residues. V was clipped by 6 bases and J by 6 bases, with 9 bases between them. Germline V lookup: CDR1 MNHNS, CDR2 SASEGT. The CDR3 DNA reads as TGTGCCAGCAGGAACAGGTTCAATGAGCAGTTCTTC. It is translated as CASRNRFNEQFF.

This clonotype was counted at least ten times. V usage is TRBV4-2 and J usage is TRBJ2-5; TRBD2 matches 7 bases. With V trimmed by 0 bases and J by 5 bases, 9 bases remained unmatched. The CDR3 contains 16 residues. CDR1 LGHNA and CDR2 YNFKEQ come from the germline V gene. The CDR3 bases are TGTGCCAGCAGCCAAGATGAGGCGGGAGCTGCTGAGACCCAGTACTTC. It yields the protein CASSQDEAGAAETQYF.

The chain joins TRBV14 to TRBJ2-1; no clear D gene. The CDR3 is 16 amino acids. V shed 1 base and J shed 6 bases, with 16 bases lying between them. Germline V gene lookup returns CDR1 SGHDN and CDR2 FVKESK. CDR3 nucleotides: TGTGCCAGCAGCCAAGTCGATCTTAGCCGCCCCAATGAGCAGTTCTTC. As protein: CASSQVDLSRPNEQFF.

This clonotype was observed a handful of times. The rearrangement links TRBV11-1 to TRBJ1-5; D call uncertain. Trimming cost V 5 bases and J 4 bases, with 9 bases left between them. Germline CDR1 reads SGHAT; CDR2 reads FQDESV (reference sequence). The CDR3 runs to 13 residues. CDR3 nucleotides: TGTGCCAGCAGCCCTCAAACGAATCAGCCCCAGCATTTT. Amino acids: CASSPQTNQPQHF.

This clonotype was found many times. The chain carries TRBV15 and TRBJ1-1, with D maybe TRBD1 (5 bases). The CDR3 length is 14 residues. The germline V and J ends were trimmed by 0 bases and 5 bases, with 10 bases remaining between them. Looked up from germline, CDR1 is LNHNV and CDR2 is YYDKDF (reference sequence). The CDR3 nucleotides read TGTGCCACCAGCAGAGATCTTAAGGGGACTGAAGCTTTCTTT. Translation gives CATSRDLKGTEAFF.

This clonotype was picked up many times. The chain has TRBV20-1 and TRBJ2-1; 11 positions agree with TRBD2. This CDR3 region has 13 residues. Looked up from germline, CDR1 is DFQATT and CDR2 is SNEGSKA (reference sequence). V lost 1 base to trimming and J lost 10 bases; unmatched junction nucleotides: 3. CDR3 bases: TGCAGTGCTAGAGGAACTAGCGGGAGAGAGCAGTTCTTC. Encoded protein: CSARGTSGREQFF.

Only a few counts were recorded for this clonotype. This sequence joins TRBV27 and TRBJ2-1; D uncertain. The CDR3 extends over 12 amino acids. Trimming pared 6 bases from V and 7 bases from J, leaving 10 bases between. In germline, CDR1 is MNHEY, CDR2 SMNVEV (reference sequence). The CDR3 bases are TGTGCCAGCAGGGGAAATTTAAATGAGCAGTTCTTC. Its protein is CASRGNLNEQFF.

This clonotype has ten or more counts. The chain recombines TRBV29-1 with TRBJ1-2, with a weak D call TRBD1 (6 bases). The CDR3 is 15 residues long. V was clipped by 0 bases and J by 2 bases, with 13 bases between them. Germline loops: CDR1 SQVTM, CDR2 ANQGSEA. CDR3 amino acids: CSVEDRWTENYGYTF. The CDR3, as DNA: TGCAGCGTTGAAGATCGCTGGACAGAAAACTATGGCTACACCTTC.

This clonotype was detected many times. This chain joins TRBV20-1 and TRBJ2-1; TRBD2 might be the D (6 bases). Trimming cost V 0 bases and J 0 bases, with 12 bases left between them. CDR3 size: 16 residues. The germline V gene encodes CDR1 DFQATT and CDR2 SNEGSKA (reference sequence). This CDR3 reads CSARDLALSSYNEQFF. CDR3 DNA: TGCAGTGCTAGAGACCTAGCGCTGAGCTCCTACAATGAGCAGTTCTTC.